The 12 T cell receptor beta chains below were found in one sample sequenced in a study of post-analysis software for immune sequencing data (dated by TCRdb to between 2014 and 2016). Libraries were built with PCR. Sequencer: Illumina HiSeq 2500. Unique molecular identifiers were incorporated into TCR beta cDNA libraries to reduce PCR and sequencing biases. The public reads were quality trimmed at Q25 with fastp and then assembled into clones with MiXCR by TCRdb, keeping productive beta chains. Every distinct CDR3 protein forms one entry, paired with its most common genes and DNA. For this sample there are about 540,000 distinct CDR3 sequences; around a third appear just once. Less than 6% of the sample goes to the ten largest clones. These receptors are not linked to any known antigen. The full study reports these points: Patients showed significantly higher frequencies than controls for a handful of TRBV segments, among them TRBV5-6, TRBV5-1 and TRBV20-1.

Sequences were obtained from blood. The receptors derive from a girl younger than 18 with multiple sclerosis.

This sequence joins TRBV7-8 and TRBJ2-2, with a weak D call TRBD2 (6 bases). CDR1 and CDR2 from the germline V gene are SGHVS and FQNEAQ. The V gene lost 5 bases and the J gene lost 0 bases, with 10 bases spanning the gap. This CDR3 is built from 15 residues. The DNA of the CDR3 is TGTGCCAGCAGCCAACTAGCTACGAACACCGGGGAGCTGTTTTTT. Protein: CASSQLATNTGELFF. The full variable domain, in which reference TRBV7-8 and TRBJ2-2 provide the parts outside the CDR3, is GAGVSQSPRYKVAKRGQDVALRCDPISGHVSLFWYQQALGQGPEFLTYFQNEAQLDKSGLPSDRFFAERPEGSVSTLKIQRTQQEDSAVYLCASSQLATNTGELFFGEGSRLTVL.

This clonotype was seen a handful of times. CDR3 coding DNA: TGCAGTGCTTTCAGGAGGGGGGATAACTATGGCTACACCTTC. It codes for CSAFRRGDNYGYTF. The rearrangement links TRBV20-1 to TRBJ1-2, with D possibly being TRBD1 (6 bases). CDR1 and CDR2 from the germline V gene are DFQATT and SNEGSKA (reference sequence). Trimming took off 5 bases at V and 1 base at J, with 14 bases between the two ends. The CDR3 loop spans 14 amino acids.

The chain has TRBV20-1 and TRBJ2-4; 9 bases map to TRBD2. The CDR3 has 16 amino acids. Unmatched junction bases numbered 8, after V lost 2 bases and J lost 3 bases. Germline CDR1 DFQATT, CDR2 SNEGSKA (reference sequence). The CDR3 loop is CSARNSGGLFKNIQYF. Here the CDR3 DNA reads TGCAGTGCTAGAAATAGCGGGGGATTATTCAAAAACATTCAGTACTTC.

This clonotype was observed a handful of times. This chain connects TRBV5-6 to TRBJ2-7; 10 bases align to TRBD1. CDR1 is SGHDT, CDR2 YYEEEE, per germline. The V and J ends lost 4 bases and 2 bases, in that order; junction bases with no gene match: 6. The CDR3 extends over 15 amino acids. CDR3 sequence: CASSRTGGNPYEQYF. The CDR3 DNA sequence: TGTGCCAGCAGCCGGACAGGGGGGAACCCCTACGAGCAGTACTTC.

V is TRBV20-1 and J is TRBJ2-1, with D tentatively TRBD1 (5 bases). The CDR3 is 13 residues long. The germline gives CDR1 DFQATT, CDR2 SNEGSKA (reference sequence). V was pared by 1 base and J by 8 bases, with 12 bases between. The CDR3 is CSARVQGSYEQFF. CDR3 sequence (DNA): TGCAGTGCTAGAGTGCAGGGTTCGTATGAGCAGTTCTTC.

The chain links TRBV6-6 to TRBJ2-4, with 9 bases aligning to TRBD2. This CDR3 has 15 amino acids. V lost 6 bases and J lost 4; bases outside the gene matches: 7. The V gene's germline CDR1 is MNHNY and CDR2 SVGAGI (reference sequence). The CDR3 nucleotides read TGTGCCAGCAGCTCCCCTGGACTAGCGAAAAACATTCAGTACTTC. The encoded protein is CASSSPGLAKNIQYF.

J is TRBJ2-7 and V is TRBV12-3 or TRBV12-4; either TRBD1 or TRBD2 may fit D (5 bases each). The CDR3 totals 17 residues. V lost 6 bases and J 6 bases, leaving 27 bases between the germline ends. The CDR3 reads CASRRELTATTLPEQYF. CDR3 bases: TGTGCCAGCAGGAGGGAATTGACAGCGACTACCCTACCCGAGCAGTACTTC.

This clonotype was counted between two and nine times. The chain has TRBV20-1 and TRBJ1-5; 8 positions match TRBD1. The CDR3 totals 16 residues. V lost 0 bases and J lost 6; bases outside the gene matches: 10. The V gene's germline CDR1 is DFQATT and CDR2 SNEGSKA (reference sequence). CDR3 DNA: TGCAGTGCTAGAGACCCCCATGGACAGGGAACTCAGCCCCAGCATTTT. Translating it yields CSARDPHGQGTQPQHF.

The chain joins TRBV4-1 to TRBJ1-2; D call uncertain. The V end was cut by 0 bases, the J end by 4 bases, with 12 bases between. Germline V gives CDR1 MGHRA, CDR2 YSYEKL. CDR3 length: 15 residues. CDR3 sequence reads: CASSQEAWSTYGYTF. CDR3 nucleotides: TGCGCCAGCAGCCAAGAAGCCTGGTCCACCTATGGCTACACCTTC.

This clonotype was seen more than once but under ten times. The chain joins TRBV20-1 to TRBJ1-5; D gene ambiguous. Deletions cut 7 bases from V and 6 bases from J, with 16 bases between. The CDR3 runs 13 residues. CDR1 is DFQATT and CDR2 is SNEGSKA in the germline V gene (reference sequence). CDR3 DNA sequence: TGCAGTGTCATTCCCGAAGGGAGTCAGCCCCAGCATTTT. Protein: CSVIPEGSQPQHF.

This clonotype was recorded a few times. The gene calls are TRBV5-1 and TRBJ2-6; D is possibly TRBD1 or TRBD2 (5 bases each). The germline V gene has CDR1 SGHRS and CDR2 YFSETQ. The CDR3 length is 19 residues. With 4 bases removed from V and 0 bases from J, the gap between germline ends came to 20 bases. The CDR3 is CASSNWGNLMSSGANVLTF. CDR3 in DNA: TGCGCCAGCAGCAACTGGGGGAACCTAATGAGCTCTGGGGCCAACGTCCTGACTTTC. The entire variable domain, with the rest obtained from reference TRBV5-1 and TRBJ2-6, is as follows: KAGVTQTPRYLIKTRGQQVTLSCSPISGHRSVSWYQQTPGQGLQFLFEYFSETQRNKGNFPGRFSGRQFSNSRSEMNVSTLELGDSALYLCASSNWGNLMSSGANVLTFGAGSRLTVL.

This clonotype was counted only a few times. This clone may be a read error of a much larger clone one base away. The chain couples TRBV3-1 to TRBJ2-1; no reliable D call. CDR3 length equals 11 residues. Looked up from germline, CDR1 is LGHDT and CDR2 is YNNKEL (reference sequence). V was shortened by 3 bases and J by 5 bases, with 2 bases between the two germline ends. For the CDR3, the DNA is TGTGCCAGCAGCCAGGACAATGAGCAGTTCTTC. It is translated as CASSQDNEQFF.